This T cell receptor beta chain was found in a study of control samples from healthy donors and cancer patients. The length of the CDR3 is 14 residues. The V gene's germline CDR1 is SGHDT and CDR2 YYEEEE. Trimming removed 4 bases from V and 8 bases from J; junction bases left unmatched: 10. Repertoires were generated with immunoSEQ multiplex PCR, while TCRdb's copy carries only in-frame clones and drops some. There are 35,000 to 55,000 clones in the sample; about 89% occur only once, and 10% lies in the top ten. The chain employs TRBV5-6 and TRBJ1-2; TRBD1 agrees at 8 bases. This TCR came from an older woman with lung cancer. The sequencing sample was made of PBMCs. This chain's CDR3 is CASSPEPDRGGYTF. DNA of the CDR3: TGTGCCAGCAGCCCCGAACCTGACAGGGGCGGCTACACCTTC.